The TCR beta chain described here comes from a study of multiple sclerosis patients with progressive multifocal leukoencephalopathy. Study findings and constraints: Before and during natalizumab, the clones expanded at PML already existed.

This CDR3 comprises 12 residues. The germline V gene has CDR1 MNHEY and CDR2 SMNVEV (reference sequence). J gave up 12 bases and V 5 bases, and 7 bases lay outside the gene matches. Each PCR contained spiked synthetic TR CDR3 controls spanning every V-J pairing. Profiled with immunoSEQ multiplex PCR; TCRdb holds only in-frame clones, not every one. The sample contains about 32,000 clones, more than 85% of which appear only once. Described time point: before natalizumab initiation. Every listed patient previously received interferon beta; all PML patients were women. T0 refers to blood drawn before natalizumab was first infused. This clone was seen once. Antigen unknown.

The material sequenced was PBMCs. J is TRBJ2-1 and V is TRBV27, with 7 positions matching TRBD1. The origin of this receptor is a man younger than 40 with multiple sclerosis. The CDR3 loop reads CASSPQGGPQFF. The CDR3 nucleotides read TGTGCCAGCAGTCCTCAAGGGGGCCCGCAGTTCTTC.